The sequence of this TCR beta chain was determined in a study of naive and memory T cell subsets (TCRdb year 2017). About the investigation overall: The figure summarizing these samples reported ten or so blood donors, 7 tuberculin skin test biopsies and 3 saline control biopsies. Usually PCR2 was run as a SYBR Green qPCR and stopped at a set threshold, although low-input samples could use end-point PCR (roughly 6 cycles) instead.

For whole blood analysis, 2.5 ml of peripheral blood was collected from healthy adult volunteers into Tempus tubes, and RNA was extracted following the manufacturer's instructions. Using 3' ligation of a UMI-containing oligonucleotide to TCR cDNA, the study laid out a robust and sensitive protocol to amplify, sequence and analyze TCRs. Total RNA, without cell sorting, was DNase treated with RQ1 DNase before reverse transcription, targeting 1 to 1000 ng input. To check how robust the pipeline was in samples where T cells make up a minority population, libraries were built from skin biopsies and whole blood. Library generation was performed with 5' RACE. For the blood and skin samples, reverse transcription of TCR RNA was done with SuperScript IV along with alpha and beta constant region primers. Four rounds of PCR, run with the SP2 primer together with nested alpha and beta constant region primers, were used to amplify the ligated cDNA. T4 RNA ligase 1 was used to ligate an oligonucleotide containing the Illumina SP2 primer and a UMI to the 3' end of the cDNA. To prevent hairpin formation, the 12-nucleotide UMI was made up of two random hexamers with an eight-base spacer between them. TCR alpha and beta chain libraries were processed separately from the second PCR onward, with dual indexing for multiplexing. After pooling, the indexed libraries were analyzed by capillary electrophoresis and sequenced on either an Illumina MiSeq or NextSeq. PhiX DNA at about 5-8% was spiked into libraries to increase base diversity and improve cluster recognition. In the source study's methods: Demultiplexor took UMIs from read 2, joined the UMIs to the TCR sequence from read 1, and separated reads according to sample indices. Decombinator identified V and J genes and V-J junctions, assigning each TCR a five-part identifier including V and J deletions. Collapsinator used UMIs to correct sequencing errors and PCR amplification heterogeneity, yielding UMI-based abundance per TCR. CDR3Translator converted identifiers to nucleotide sequence, translated to amino acids, and extracted CDR3 regions using terminal motifs. Error-corrected counts of alpha and beta TCRs from blood and skin were compared after being normalized to the amount of input RNA. Using fastp at Q25 and MiXCR, TCRdb reprocessed the public reads and kept productive beta chains. Rows with a matching CDR3 protein are joined into one entry that keeps the most common DNA and genes. TCRdb, not the authors, supplied the V and J calls. The sample yields tens of thousands of distinct CDR3 sequences; 3.5% to 5% were counted once. Clones ranked in the top ten supply less than 9% of the sample.

Overall results and qualifications from the work: The RNA-based method was acknowledged as potentially sensitive to TCR transcript changes with T cell activation and differentiation.

With regard to this clonotype: No cognate antigen has been identified for it. Base qualities are not at hand, and no much larger clone is one base apart.

Trimming removed 7 bases from V and 0 bases from J, leaving 12 bases between the germline ends. Via the germline V gene (reference sequence), CDR1 is LNHDA and CDR2 SQIVND. Its CDR3 holds 15 amino acids, cysteine through phenylalanine. Left in the record is the CDR3 DNA by itself, 45 bases read in frame from the first base. The sequence came from a male donor in good health. The chain was built from TRBV19 and TRBJ2-2; the D gene is perhaps TRBD2, from 6 matching bases. The CDR3 protein: CASIAGHSNTGELFF. The sequence in DNA is TGTGCCAGTATTGCGGGGCATTCGAACACCGGGGAGCTGTTTTTT. Where the CDR3 stops, the reference TRBV19 and TRBJ2-2 genes take over; the full variable domain is DGGITQSPKYLFRKEGQNVTLSCEQNLNHDAMYWYRQDPGQGLRLIYYSQIVNDFQKGDIAEGYSVSREKKESFPLTVTSAQKNPTAFYLCASIAGHSNTGELFFGEGSRLTVL.